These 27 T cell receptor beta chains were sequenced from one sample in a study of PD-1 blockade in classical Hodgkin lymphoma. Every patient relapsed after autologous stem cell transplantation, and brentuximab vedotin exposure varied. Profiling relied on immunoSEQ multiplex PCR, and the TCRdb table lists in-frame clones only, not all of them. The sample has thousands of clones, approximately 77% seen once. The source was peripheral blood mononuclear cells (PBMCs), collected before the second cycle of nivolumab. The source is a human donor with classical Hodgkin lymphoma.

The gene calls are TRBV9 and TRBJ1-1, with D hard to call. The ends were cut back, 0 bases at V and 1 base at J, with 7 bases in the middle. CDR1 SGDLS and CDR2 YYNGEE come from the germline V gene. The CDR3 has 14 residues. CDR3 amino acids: CASSVVPGNTEAFF. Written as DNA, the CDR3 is TGTGCCAGCAGCGTAGTTCCCGGGAACACTGAAGCTTTCTTT.

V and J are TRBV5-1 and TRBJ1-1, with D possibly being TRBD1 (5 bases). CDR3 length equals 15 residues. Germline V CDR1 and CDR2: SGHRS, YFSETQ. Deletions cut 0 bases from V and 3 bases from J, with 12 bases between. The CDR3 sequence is CASSLVGDWYTEAFF. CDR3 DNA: TGCGCCAGCAGCTTGGTGGGGGATTGGTACACTGAAGCTTTCTTT. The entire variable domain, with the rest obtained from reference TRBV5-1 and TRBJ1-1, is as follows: KAGVTQTPRYLIKTRGQQVTLSCSPISGHRSVSWYQQTPGQGLQFLFEYFSETQRNKGNFPGRFSGRQFSNSRSEMNVSTLELGDSALYLCASSLVGDWYTEAFFGQGTRLTVV.

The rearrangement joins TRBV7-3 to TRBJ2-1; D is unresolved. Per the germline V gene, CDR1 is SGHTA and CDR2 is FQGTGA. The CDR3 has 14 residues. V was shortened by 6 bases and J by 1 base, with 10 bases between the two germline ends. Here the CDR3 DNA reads TGTGCCAGCAGTTCTCAGGATTCCTACAATGAGCAGTTCTTC. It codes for CASSSQDSYNEQFF.

The CDR3 nucleotides are TGCGCCAGCAGCCCACAGGGTTCCCTCTCTGGGGCCAACGTCCTGACTTTC. Its protein product is CASSPQGSLSGANVLTF. V is TRBV5-1 and J is TRBJ2-6; possibly TRBD1 for D (6 bases). Germline-derived CDR1 and CDR2 are SGHRS and YFSETQ. The V end was cut by 4 bases, the J end by 0 bases, with 14 bases between. This CDR3 contains 17 residues.

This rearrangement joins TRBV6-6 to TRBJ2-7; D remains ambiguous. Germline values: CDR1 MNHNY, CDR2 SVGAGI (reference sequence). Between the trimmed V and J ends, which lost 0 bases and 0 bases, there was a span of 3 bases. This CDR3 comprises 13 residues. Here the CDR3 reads CASSYSVSYEQYF. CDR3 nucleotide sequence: TGTGCCAGCAGTTACTCAGTCTCCTACGAGCAGTACTTC.

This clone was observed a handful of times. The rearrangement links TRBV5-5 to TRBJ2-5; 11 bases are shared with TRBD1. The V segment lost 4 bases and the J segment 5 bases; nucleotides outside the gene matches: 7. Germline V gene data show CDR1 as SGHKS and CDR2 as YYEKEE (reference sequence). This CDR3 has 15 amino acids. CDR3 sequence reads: CASSTGQGAAETQYF. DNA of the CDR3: TGTGCCAGCAGCACCGGACAGGGGGCCGCGGAGACCCAGTACTTC.

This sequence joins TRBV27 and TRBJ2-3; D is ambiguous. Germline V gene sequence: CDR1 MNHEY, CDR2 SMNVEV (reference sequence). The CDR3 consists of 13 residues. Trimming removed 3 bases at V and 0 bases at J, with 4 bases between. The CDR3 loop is CASSFPSTDTQYF. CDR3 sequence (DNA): TGTGCCAGCAGTTTCCCCAGCACAGATACGCAGTATTTT.

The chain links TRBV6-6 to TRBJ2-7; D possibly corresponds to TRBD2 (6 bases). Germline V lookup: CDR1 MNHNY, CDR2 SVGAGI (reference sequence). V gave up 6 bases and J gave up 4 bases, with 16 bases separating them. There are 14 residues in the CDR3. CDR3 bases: TGTGCCAGCAGCCGCGGGACGGACCATTACGAGCAGTACTTC. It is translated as CASSRGTDHYEQYF.

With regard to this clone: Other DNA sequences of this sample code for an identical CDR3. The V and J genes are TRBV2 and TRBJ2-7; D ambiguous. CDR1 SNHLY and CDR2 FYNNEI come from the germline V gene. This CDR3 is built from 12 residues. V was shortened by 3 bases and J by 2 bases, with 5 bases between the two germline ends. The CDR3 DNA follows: TGTGCCAGCAGTGATGAGACCTACGAGCAGTACTTC. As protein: CASSDETYEQYF. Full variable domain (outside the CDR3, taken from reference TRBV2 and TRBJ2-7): EPEVTQTPSHQVTQMGQEVILRCVPISNHLYFYWYRQILGQKVEFLVSFYNNEISEKSEIFDDQFSVERPDGSNFTLKIRSTKLEDSAMYFCASSDETYEQYFGPGTRLTVT.

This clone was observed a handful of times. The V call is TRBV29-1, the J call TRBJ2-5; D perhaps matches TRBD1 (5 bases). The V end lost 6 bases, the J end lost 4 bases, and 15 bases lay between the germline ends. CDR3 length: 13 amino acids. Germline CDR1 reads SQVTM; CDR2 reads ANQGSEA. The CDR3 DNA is TGCAGCGTAAGACGACAGTGGGGAGAGACCCAGTACTTC. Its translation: CSVRRQWGETQYF.

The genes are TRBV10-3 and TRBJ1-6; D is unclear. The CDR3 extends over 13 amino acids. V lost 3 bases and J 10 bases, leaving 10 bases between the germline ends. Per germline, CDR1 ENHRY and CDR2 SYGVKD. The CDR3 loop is CAISDDRVSPLHF. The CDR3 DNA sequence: TGTGCCATCAGTGATGATAGGGTCTCACCCCTCCACTTT.

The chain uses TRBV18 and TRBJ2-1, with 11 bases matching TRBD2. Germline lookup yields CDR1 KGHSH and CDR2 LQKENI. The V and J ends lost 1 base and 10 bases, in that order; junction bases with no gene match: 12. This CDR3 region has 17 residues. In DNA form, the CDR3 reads TGTGCCAGCTCACCACGAACTAGCGGGAGTTTACTTTTCGAGCAGTTCTTC. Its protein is CASSPRTSGSLLFEQFF.

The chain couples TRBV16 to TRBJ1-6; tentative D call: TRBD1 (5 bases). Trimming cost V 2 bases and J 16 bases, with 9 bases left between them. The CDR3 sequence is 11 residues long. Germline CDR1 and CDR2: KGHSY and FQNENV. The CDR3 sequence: CASSQIGTLHF. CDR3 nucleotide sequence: TGTGCCAGCAGCCAAATCGGGACTCTCCACTTT.

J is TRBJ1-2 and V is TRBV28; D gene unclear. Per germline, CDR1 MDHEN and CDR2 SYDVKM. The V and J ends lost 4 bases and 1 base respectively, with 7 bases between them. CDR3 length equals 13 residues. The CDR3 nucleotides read TGTGCCAGCAGTTCGGGAGTTAACTATGGCTACACCTTC. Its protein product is CASSSGVNYGYTF.

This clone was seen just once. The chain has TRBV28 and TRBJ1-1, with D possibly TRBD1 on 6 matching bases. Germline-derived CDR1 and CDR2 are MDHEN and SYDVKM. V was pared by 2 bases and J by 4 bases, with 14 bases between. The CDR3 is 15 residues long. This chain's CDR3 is CASSLHTTGTTEAFF. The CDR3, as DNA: TGTGCCAGCAGTTTACATACTACAGGGACCACTGAAGCTTTCTTT.

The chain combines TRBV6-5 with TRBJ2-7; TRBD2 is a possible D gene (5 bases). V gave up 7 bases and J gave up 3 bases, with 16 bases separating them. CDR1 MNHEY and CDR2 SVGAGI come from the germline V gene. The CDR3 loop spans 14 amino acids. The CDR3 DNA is TGTGCCAGCAAAAACGAGGACTCATACTACGAGCAGTACTTC. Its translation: CASKNEDSYYEQYF.

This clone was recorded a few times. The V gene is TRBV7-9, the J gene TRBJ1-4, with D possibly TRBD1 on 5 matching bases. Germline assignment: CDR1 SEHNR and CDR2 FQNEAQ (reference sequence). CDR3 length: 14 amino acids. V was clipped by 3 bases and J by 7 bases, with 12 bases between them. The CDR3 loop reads CASSFGQGGEKLFF. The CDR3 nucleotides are TGTGCCAGCAGCTTTGGCCAGGGAGGTGAAAAACTGTTTTTT.

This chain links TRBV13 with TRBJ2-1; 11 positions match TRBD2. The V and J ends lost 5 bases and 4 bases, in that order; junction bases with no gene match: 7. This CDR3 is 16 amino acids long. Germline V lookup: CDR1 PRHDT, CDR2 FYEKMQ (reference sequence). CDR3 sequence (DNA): TGTGCCAGCAGCGGGACCCGACTAGCGGGATACAATGAGCAGTTCTTC. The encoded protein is CASSGTRLAGYNEQFF.

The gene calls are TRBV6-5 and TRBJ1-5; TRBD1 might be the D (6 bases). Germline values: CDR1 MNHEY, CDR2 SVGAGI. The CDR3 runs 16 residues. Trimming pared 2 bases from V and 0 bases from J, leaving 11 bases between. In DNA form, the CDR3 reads TGTGCCAGCAGTTACGGGACACCTTATAGCAATCAGCCCCAGCATTTT. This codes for CASSYGTPYSNQPQHF.

DNA for the CDR3: TGTGCCAGCAGCTGGACAGGGGGAGAGACCCAGTACTTC. This encodes CASSWTGGETQYF. The chain links TRBV5-4 to TRBJ2-5; 10 bases are a match to TRBD1. Germline V CDR1 and CDR2: SGHNT, YYREEE (reference sequence). CDR3 length: 13 amino acids. V lost 3 bases and J lost 4; bases outside the gene matches: 0.

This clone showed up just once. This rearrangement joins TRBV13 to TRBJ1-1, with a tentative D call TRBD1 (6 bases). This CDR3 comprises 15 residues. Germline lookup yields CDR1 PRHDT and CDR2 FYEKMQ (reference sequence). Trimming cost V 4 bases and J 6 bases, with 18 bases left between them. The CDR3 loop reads CASSSDTGNYPEAFF. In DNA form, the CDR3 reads TGTGCCAGCAGCTCAGATACAGGGAATTACCCTGAAGCTTTCTTT.

This CDR3 is CASSLAGTSAYEQYF. CDR3 sequence (DNA): TGCGCCAGCAGTCTGGCAGGGACTAGCGCTTACGAGCAGTACTTC. V is TRBV5-1 and J is TRBJ2-7; TRBD2 aligns across 10 bases. Losses at the gene ends were 5 bases for V and 4 bases for J; bases not matched to a gene: 9. The germline V gene has CDR1 SGHRS and CDR2 YFSETQ. The length of the CDR3 is 15 residues.

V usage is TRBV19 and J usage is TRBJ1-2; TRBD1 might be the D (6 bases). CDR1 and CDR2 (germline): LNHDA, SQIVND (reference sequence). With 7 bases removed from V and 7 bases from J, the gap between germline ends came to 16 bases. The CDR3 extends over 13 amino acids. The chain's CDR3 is CASKPGLQGGYTF. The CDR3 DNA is TGTGCCAGTAAACCGGGACTACAGGGTGGCTACACCTTC.

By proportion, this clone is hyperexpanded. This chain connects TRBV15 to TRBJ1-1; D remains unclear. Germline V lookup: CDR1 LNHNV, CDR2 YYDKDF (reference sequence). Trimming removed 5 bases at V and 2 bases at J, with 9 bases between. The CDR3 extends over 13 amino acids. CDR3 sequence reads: CATSVQSNTEAFF. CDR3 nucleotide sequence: TGTGCCACCAGCGTCCAATCAAACACTGAAGCTTTCTTT.

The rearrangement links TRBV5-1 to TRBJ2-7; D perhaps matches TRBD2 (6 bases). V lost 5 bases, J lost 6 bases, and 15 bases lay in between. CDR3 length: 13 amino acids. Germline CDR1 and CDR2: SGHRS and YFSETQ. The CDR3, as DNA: TGCGCCAGCAGGGCGGGACGCGATCGCGAGCAGTACTTC. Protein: CASRAGRDREQYF.

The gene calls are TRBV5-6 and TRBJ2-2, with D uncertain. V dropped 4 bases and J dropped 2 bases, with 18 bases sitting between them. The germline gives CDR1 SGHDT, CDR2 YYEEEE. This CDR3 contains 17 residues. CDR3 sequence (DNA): TGTGCCAGCAGCACTCCCGTGACGGACGCCAACACCGGGGAGCTGTTTTTT. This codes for CASSTPVTDANTGELFF.

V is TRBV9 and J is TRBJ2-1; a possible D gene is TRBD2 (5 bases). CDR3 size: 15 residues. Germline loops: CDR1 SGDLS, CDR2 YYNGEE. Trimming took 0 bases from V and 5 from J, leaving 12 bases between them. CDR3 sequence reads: CASSVGVQRNNEQFF. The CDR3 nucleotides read TGTGCCAGCAGCGTAGGAGTCCAGCGGAACAATGAGCAGTTCTTC.